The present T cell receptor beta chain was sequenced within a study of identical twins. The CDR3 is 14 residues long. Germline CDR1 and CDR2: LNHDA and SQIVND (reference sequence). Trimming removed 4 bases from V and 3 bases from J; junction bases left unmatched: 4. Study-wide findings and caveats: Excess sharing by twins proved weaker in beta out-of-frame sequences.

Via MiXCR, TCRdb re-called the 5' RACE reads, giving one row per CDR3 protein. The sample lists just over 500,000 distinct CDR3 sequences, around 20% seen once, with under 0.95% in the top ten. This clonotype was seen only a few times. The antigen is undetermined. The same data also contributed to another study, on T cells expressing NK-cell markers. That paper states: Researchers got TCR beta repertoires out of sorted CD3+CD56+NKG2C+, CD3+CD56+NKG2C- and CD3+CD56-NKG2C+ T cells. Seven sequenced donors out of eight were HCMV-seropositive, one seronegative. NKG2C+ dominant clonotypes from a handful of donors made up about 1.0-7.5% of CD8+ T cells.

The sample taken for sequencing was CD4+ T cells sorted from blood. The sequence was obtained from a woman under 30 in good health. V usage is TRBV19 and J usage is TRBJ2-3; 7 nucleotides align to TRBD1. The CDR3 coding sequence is TGTGCCAGTAGTACGGGACAGCCAACAGATACGCAGTATTTT. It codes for CASSTGQPTDTQYF.